This T cell receptor beta chain was documented in a study of blood T cell repertoires in COVID-19. Turning to the study itself: Samples of COVID-19 (acute and convalescent) were obtained from the United States, Italy and Spain.

In the original workflow: Scientists estimated how many nucleated cells there were by amplifying reference gene primers. Data came from immunoSEQ multiplex PCR; TCRdb stores just in-frame clones and leaves some out. V, J and clone size derive from that table, while D and trimming were established from the DNA sequence. The table lists some 240,000 clones, about 85% of them singletons. Germline V CDR1 and CDR2: KGHSH, LQKENI. The CDR3 sequence is 14 residues long. The V gene lost 6 bases and the J gene lost 6 bases, with 17 bases spanning the gap. The study recruited exposed participants who had met a COVID-19 case within 2 weeks before entry.

The receptor was isolated from a woman between 45 and 65 years old who had been exposed to COVID-19. This rearrangement joins TRBV18 to TRBJ1-1; D is ambiguous. Sample: PBMCs or T cells enriched from blood (not recorded which). The CDR3 spells CASSSSKDRSEAFF. The CDR3 nucleotides are TGTGCCAGCTCCTCAAGTAAAGATAGATCTGAAGCTTTCTTT.